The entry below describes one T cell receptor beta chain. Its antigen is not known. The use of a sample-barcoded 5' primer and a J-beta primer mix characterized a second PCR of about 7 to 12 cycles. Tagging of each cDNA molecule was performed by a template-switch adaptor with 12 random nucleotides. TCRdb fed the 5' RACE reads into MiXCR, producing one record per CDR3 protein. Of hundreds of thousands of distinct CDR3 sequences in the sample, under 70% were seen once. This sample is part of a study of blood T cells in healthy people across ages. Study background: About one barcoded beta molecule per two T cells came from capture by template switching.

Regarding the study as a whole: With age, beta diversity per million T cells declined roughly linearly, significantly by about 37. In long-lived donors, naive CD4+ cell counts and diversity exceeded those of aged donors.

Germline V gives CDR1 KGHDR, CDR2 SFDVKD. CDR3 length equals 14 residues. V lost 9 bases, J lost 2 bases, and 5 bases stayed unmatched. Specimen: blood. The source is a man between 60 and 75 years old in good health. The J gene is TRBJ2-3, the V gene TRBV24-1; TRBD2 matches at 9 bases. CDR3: CATAPSGNTDTQYF. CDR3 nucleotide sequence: TGTGCCACCGCGCCTAGCGGGAACACAGATACGCAGTATTTT.